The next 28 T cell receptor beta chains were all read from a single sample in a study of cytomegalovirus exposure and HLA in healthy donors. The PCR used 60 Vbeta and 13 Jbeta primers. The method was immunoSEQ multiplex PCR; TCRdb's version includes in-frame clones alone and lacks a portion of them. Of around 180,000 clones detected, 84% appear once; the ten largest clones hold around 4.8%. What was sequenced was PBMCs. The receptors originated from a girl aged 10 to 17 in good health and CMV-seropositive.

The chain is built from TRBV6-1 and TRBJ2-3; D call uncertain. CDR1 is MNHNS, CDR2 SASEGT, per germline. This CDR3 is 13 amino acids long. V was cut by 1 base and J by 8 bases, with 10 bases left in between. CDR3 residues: CASSEGPPTTQYF. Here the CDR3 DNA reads TGTGCCAGCAGTGAAGGCCCCCCTACTACGCAGTATTTT.

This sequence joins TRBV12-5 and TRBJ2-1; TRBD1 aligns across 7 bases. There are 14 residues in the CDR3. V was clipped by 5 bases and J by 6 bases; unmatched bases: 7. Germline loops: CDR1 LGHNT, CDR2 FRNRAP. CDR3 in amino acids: CASGVDRVVNEQFF. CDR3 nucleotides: TGTGCTAGTGGTGTTGACAGGGTTGTCAATGAGCAGTTCTTC.

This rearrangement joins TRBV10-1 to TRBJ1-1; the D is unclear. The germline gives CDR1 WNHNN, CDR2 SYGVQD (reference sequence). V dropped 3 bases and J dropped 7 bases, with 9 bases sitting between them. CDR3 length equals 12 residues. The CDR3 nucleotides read TGCGCCAGCAGTGATTCAGGTAATGAAGCTTTCTTT. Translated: CASSDSGNEAFF.

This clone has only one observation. CDR3 in DNA: TGTGCCAGCAGCTCCACAGAAATAAACACTGAAGCTTTCTTT. Translated, it gives CASSSTEINTEAFF. J is TRBJ1-1 and V is TRBV7-8, with D unresolved. V was clipped by 4 bases and J by 2 bases, with 11 bases between them. This CDR3 has 14 residues. Germline CDR1 reads SGHVS; CDR2 reads FQNEAQ.

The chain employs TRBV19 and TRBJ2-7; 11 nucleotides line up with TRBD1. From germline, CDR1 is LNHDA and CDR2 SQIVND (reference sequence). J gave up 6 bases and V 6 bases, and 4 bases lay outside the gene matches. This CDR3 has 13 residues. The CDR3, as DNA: TGTGCCAGTAGAATTGGGACAGGGGGCGAGCAGTACTTC. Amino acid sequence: CASRIGTGGEQYF.

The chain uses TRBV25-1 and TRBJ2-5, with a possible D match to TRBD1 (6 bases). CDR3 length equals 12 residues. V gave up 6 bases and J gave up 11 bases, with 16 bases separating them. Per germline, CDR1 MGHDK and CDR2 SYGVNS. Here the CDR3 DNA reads TGTGCCAGCAGCCCCCAGGGGACGCGGCAGTACTTC. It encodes CASSPQGTRQYF.

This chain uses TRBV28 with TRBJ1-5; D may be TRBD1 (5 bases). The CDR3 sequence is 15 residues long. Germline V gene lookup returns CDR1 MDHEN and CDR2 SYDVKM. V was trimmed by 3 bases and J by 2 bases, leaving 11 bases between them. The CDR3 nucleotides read TGTGCCAGCAGTTTTTCCGGGGGGGGCAATCAGCCCCAGCATTTT. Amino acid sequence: CASSFSGGGNQPQHF.

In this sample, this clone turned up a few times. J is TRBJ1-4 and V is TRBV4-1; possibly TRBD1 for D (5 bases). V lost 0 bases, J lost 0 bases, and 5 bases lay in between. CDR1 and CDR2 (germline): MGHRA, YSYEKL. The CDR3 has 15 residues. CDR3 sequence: CASSQEGATNEKLFF. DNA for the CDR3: TGCGCCAGCAGCCAAGAAGGGGCAACTAATGAAAAACTGTTTTTT.

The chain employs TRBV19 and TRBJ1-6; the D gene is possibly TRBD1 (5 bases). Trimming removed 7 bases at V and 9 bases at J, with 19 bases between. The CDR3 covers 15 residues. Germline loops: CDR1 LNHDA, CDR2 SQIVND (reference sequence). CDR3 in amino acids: CASKVAGPGPSPLHF. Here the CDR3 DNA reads TGTGCCAGTAAAGTCGCGGGACCGGGGCCTTCACCCCTCCACTTT.

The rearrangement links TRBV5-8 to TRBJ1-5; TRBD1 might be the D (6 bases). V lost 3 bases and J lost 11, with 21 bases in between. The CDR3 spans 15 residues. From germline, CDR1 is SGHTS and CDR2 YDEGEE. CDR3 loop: CASSSRQALSVTQHF. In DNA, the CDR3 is TGTGCCAGCAGCTCAAGACAGGCGCTAAGCGTGACCCAGCATTTT.

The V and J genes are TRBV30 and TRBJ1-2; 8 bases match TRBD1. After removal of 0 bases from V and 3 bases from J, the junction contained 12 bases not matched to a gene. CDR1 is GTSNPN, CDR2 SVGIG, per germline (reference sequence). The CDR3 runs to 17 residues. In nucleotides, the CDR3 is TGTGCCTGGAGTGTAATCCAACAGACAGGGGACGACTATGGCTACACCTTC. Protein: CAWSVIQQTGDDYGYTF.

The CDR3 sequence: CAYYLGQGASVSEQYF. CDR3 in DNA: TGTGCCTACTACCTCGGACAGGGGGCATCGGTATCCGAGCAGTACTTC. V usage is TRBV2 and J usage is TRBJ2-7, with TRBD1 identical over 11 bases. Germline assignment: CDR1 SNHLY and CDR2 FYNNEI. CDR3 length equals 16 residues. V gave up 11 bases and J gave up 6 bases; unmatched junction bases: 18.

DNA of the CDR3: TGCGCCAGCAGTGAGTCTGGGCTGAATGAGCAGTTCTTC. It yields the protein CASSESGLNEQFF. The chain recombines TRBV10-1 with TRBJ2-1; no clear D gene. Germline CDR1 reads WNHNN; CDR2 reads SYGVQD (reference sequence). V was trimmed by 0 bases and J by 7 bases, leaving 7 bases between them. The CDR3 is made up of 13 amino acids.

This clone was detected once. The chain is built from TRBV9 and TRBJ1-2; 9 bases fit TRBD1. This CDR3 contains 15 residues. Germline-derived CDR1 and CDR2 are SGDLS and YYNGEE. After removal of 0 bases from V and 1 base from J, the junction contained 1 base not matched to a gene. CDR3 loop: CASSVGTGVNYGYTF. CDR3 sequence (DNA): TGTGCCAGCAGCGTAGGGACAGGGGTTAACTATGGCTACACCTTC.

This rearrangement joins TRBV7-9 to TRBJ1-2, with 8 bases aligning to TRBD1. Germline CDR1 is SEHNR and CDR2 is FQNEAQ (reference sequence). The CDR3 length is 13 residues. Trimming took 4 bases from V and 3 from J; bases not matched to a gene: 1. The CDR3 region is CASSSTGDYGYTF. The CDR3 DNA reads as TGTGCCAGCAGCTCGACAGGGGACTATGGCTACACCTTC.

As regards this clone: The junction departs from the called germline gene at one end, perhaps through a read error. The CDR3 coding sequence is TGTGCCGGCAGCTTAACCTACTCTGGAAACACCATATATTTT. Translation: CAGSLTYSGNTIYF. The rearrangement uses TRBV7-8 and TRBJ1-3; D is unresolved. Germline assignment: CDR1 SGHVS and CDR2 FQNEAQ. The CDR3 totals 14 residues.

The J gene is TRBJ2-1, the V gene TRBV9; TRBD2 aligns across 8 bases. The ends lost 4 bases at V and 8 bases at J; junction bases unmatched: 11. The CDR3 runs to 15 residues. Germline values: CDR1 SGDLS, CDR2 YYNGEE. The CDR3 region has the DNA TGTGCCAGCAGCCACCCCGTCGGGGGGGCCCATGAGCAGTTCTTC. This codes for CASSHPVGGAHEQFF.

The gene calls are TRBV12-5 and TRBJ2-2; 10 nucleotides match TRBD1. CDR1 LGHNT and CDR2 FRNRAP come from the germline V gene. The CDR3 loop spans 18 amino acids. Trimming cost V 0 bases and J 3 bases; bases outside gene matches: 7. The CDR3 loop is CASGLVLTGQGYTGELFF. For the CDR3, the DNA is TGTGCTAGTGGTTTGGTACTGACGGGACAGGGGTACACCGGGGAGCTGTTTTTT.

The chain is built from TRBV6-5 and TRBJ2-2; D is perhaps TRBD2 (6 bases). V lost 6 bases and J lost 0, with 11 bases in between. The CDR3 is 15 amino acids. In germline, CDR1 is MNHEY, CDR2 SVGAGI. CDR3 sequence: CASSRTGANTGELFF. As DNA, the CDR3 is TGTGCCAGCAGCCGAACGGGGGCGAACACCGGGGAGCTGTTTTTT.

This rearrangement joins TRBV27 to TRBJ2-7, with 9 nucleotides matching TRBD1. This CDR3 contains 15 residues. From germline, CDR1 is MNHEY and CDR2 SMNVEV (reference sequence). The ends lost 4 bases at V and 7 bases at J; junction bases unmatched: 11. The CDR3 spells CASSSTGTGNGEQYF. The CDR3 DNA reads TGTGCCAGCAGTTCCACCGGGACAGGGAATGGAGAGCAGTACTTC.

This CDR3 is CASSLSLGGETQYF. The CDR3 DNA follows: TGTGCCAGCAGCCTAAGTTTGGGGGGAGAGACCCAGTACTTC. The genes are TRBV7-9 and TRBJ2-5, with D tentatively TRBD2 (6 bases). CDR1 is SEHNR and CDR2 is FQNEAQ in the germline V gene (reference sequence). This CDR3 region has 14 residues. Trimming pared 5 bases from V and 4 bases from J, leaving 14 bases between.

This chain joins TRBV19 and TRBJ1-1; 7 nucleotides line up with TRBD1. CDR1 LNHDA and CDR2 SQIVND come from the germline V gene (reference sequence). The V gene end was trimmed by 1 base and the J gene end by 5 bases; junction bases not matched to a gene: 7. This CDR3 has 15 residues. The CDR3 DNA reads TGTGCCAGTAGTATAGTTTCGACAGGGATAACTGAAGCTTTCTTT. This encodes CASSIVSTGITEAFF.

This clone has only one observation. The CDR3 protein is CAWSVLGTGGGEAFF. DNA for the CDR3: TGTGCCTGGAGTGTACTGGGGACAGGGGGTGGTGAAGCTTTCTTT. The rearrangement links TRBV30 to TRBJ1-1; TRBD1 aligns across 11 bases. The CDR3 is 15 residues long. The V segment lost 0 bases and the J segment 7 bases; nucleotides outside the gene matches: 7. CDR1 and CDR2 (germline): GTSNPN, SVGIG (reference sequence).

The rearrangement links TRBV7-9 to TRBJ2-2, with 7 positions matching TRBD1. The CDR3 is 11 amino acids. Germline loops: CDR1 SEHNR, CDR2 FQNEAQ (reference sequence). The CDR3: CGQGDTGELFF. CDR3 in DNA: TGTGGGCAGGGGGACACCGGGGAGCTGTTTTTT.

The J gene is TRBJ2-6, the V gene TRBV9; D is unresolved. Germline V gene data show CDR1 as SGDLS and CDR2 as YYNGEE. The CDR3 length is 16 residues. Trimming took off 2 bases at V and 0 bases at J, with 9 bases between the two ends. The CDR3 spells CASSVARLSGANVLTF. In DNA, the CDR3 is TGTGCCAGCAGCGTGGCCAGGCTCTCTGGGGCCAACGTCCTGACTTTC.

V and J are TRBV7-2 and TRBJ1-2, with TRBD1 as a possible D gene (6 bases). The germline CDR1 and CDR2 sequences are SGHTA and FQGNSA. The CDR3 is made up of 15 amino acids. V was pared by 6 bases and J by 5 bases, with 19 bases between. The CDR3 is CASRGGGRGYYGYTF. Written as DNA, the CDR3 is TGTGCCAGCAGGGGCGGGGGCAGGGGATATTATGGCTACACCTTC.

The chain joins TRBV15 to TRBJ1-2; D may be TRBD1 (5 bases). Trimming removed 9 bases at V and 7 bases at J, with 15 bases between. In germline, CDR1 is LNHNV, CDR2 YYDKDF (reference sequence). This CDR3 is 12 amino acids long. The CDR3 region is CATALRGLGYTF. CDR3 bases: TGTGCCACTGCCCTTAGGGGTCTTGGCTACACCTTC.

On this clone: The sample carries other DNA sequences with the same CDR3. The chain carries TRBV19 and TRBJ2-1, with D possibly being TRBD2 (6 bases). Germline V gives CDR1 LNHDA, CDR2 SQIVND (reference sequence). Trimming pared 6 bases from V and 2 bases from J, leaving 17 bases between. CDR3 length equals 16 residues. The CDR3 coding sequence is TGTGCCAGTAGCGTCCCCGGGACTCGGGCCTACAATGAGCAGTTCTTC. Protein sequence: CASSVPGTRAYNEQFF.